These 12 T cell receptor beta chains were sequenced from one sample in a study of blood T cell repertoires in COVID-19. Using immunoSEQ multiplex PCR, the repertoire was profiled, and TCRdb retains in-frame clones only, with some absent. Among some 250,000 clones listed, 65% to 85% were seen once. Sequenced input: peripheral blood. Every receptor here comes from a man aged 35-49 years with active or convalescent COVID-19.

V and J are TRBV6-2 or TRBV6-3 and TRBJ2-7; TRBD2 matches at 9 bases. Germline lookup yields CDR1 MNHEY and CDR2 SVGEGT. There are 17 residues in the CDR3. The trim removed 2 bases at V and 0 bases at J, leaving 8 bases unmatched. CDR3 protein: CASSYELAGTTSYEQYF. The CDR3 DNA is TGTGCCAGCAGTTACGAACTAGCGGGTACAACCTCCTACGAGCAGTACTTC.

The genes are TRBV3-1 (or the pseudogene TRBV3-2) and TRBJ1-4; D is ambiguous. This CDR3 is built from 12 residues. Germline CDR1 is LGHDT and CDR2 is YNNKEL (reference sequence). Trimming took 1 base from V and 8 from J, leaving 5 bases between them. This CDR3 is CASSQVEEKLFF. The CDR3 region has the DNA TGTGCCAGCAGCCAAGTCGAGGAAAAACTGTTTTTT.

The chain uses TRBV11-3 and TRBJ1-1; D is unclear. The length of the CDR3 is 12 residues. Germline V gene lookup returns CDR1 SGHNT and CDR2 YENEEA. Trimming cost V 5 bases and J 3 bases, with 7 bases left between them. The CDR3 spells CASSDRYTEAFF. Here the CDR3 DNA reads TGTGCCAGCAGCGATAGATACACTGAAGCTTTCTTT.

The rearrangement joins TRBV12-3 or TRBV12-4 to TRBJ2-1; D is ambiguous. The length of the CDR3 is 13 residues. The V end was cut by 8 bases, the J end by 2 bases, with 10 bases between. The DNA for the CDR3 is TGTGCCAGCTGGCTTCGTCCCTACAATGAGCAGTTCTTC. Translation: CASWLRPYNEQFF.

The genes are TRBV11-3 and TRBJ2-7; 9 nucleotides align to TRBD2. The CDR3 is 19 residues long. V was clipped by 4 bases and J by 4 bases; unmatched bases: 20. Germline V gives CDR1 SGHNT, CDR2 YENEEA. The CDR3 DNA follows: TGTGCCAGCAGCTCTAAAGTAGCCCCCCGTAGCGGGAGTCGGTACGAGCAGTACTTC. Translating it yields CASSSKVAPRSGSRYEQYF.

CDR3 nucleotides: TGTGCCTGGACCCCTCTCCGGGACAGGGGCTACGAGCAGTACTTC. This encodes CAWTPLRDRGYEQYF. The chain links TRBV30 to TRBJ2-7, with 10 bases lining up with TRBD1. The CDR3 runs to 15 residues. Germline V CDR1 and CDR2: GTSNPN, SVGIG (reference sequence). J was trimmed by 3 bases and V by 4 bases; bases with no gene match: 9.

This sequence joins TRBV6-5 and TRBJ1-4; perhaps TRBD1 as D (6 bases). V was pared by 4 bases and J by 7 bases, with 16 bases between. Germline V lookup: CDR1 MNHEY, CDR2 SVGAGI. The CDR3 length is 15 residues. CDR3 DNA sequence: TGTGCCAGCAGTTCTCCGGGACAAGCCTTTGAAAAACTGTTTTTT. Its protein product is CASSSPGQAFEKLFF.

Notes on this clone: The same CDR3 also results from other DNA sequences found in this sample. The DNA for the CDR3 is TGTGCCAGTAGTCCTAGGGGGCGGGAGGGCCTGAACGAGCAGTACTTC. This translates into CASSPRGREGLNEQYF. The chain joins TRBV19 to TRBJ2-7; TRBD2 agrees at 9 bases. V was pared by 5 bases and J by 5 bases, with 13 bases of the junction left unmatched. The CDR3 length is 16 residues. The V gene's germline CDR1 is LNHDA and CDR2 SQIVND (reference sequence).

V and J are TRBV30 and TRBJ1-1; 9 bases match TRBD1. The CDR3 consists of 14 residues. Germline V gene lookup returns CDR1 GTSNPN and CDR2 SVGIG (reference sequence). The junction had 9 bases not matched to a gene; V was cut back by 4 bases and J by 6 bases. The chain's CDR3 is CAWKPQGASAEAFF. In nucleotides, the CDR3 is TGTGCCTGGAAACCACAGGGGGCTAGCGCTGAAGCTTTCTTT.

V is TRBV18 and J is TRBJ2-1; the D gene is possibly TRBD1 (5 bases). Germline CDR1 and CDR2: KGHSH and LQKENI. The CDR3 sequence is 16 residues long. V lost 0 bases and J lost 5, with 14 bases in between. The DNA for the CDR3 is TGTGCCAGCTCACCACCTACGAGCAGGGCCCACAATGAGCAGTTCTTC. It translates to CASSPPTSRAHNEQFF. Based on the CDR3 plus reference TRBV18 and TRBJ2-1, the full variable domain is NAGVMQNPRHLVRRRGQEARLRCSPMKGHSHVYWYRQLPEEGLKFMVYLQKENIIDESGMPKERFSAEFPKEGPSILRIQQVVRGDSAAYFCASSPPTSRAHNEQFFGPGTRLTVL.

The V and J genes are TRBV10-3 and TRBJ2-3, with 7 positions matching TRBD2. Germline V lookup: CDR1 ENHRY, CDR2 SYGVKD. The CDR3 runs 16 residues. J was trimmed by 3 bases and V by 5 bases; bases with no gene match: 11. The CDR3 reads CAISPEAGRGTDTQYF. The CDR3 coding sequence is TGTGCCATCAGTCCCGAAGCGGGGCGGGGGACAGATACGCAGTATTTT.

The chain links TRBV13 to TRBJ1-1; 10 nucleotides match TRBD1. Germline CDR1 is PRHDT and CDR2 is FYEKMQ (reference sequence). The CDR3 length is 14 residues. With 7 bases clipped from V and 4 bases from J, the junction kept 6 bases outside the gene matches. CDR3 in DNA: TGTGCCAGCATCGTCCGGGACAGGGGCACTGAAGCTTTCTTT. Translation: CASIVRDRGTEAFF.